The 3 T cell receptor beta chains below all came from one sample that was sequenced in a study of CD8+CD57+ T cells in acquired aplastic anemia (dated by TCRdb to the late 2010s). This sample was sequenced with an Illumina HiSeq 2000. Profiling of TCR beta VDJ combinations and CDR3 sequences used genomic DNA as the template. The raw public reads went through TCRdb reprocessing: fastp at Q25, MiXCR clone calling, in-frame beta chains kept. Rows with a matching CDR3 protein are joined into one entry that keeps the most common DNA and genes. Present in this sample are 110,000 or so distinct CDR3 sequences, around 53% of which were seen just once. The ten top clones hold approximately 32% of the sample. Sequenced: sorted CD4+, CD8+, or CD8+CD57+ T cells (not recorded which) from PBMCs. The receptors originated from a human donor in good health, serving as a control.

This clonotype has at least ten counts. CDR3 protein: CASSSTSGNNEQFF. The CDR3 DNA sequence: TGTGCCAGCAGTTCGACTAGCGGTAACAATGAGCAGTTCTTC. The gene calls are TRBV12-3 or TRBV12-4 and TRBJ2-1, with 9 bases matching TRBD2. V trimming: 4 bases; J trimming: 5 bases; junction bases outside the gene matches: 3. The CDR3 loop spans 14 amino acids.

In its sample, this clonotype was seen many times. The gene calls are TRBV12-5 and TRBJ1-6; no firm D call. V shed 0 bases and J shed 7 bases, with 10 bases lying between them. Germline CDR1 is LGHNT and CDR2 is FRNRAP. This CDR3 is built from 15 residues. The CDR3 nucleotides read TGTGCTAGTGGTTTGGTCGATTTCGCGAATTCACCCCTCCACTTT. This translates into CASGLVDFANSPLHF.

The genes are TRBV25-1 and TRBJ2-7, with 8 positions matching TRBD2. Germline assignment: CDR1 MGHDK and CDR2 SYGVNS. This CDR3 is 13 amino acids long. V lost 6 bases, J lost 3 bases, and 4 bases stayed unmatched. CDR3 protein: CASSAGGDYEQYF. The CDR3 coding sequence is TGTGCCAGCAGCGCGGGGGGCGACTACGAGCAGTACTTC.